A single sample is the source of the 2 T cell receptor beta chains below, sequenced in a study of cytomegalovirus exposure and HLA in healthy donors. Primers included in the PCR were 60 Vbeta and 13 Jbeta primers. Here immunoSEQ multiplex PCR was the method, and the copy in TCRdb shows in-frame clones only, minus some. The table has about 190,000 clones, 60% to 85% seen once; the top ten hold approximately 1.5%. The sequenced material came from PBMCs. Receptor source: a woman between 18 and 30 years old in good health and CMV-seronegative.

This sequence joins TRBV2 and TRBJ2-1, with 9 positions matching TRBD2. CDR1 is SNHLY, CDR2 FYNNEI, per germline. The CDR3 length is 16 residues. With V trimmed by 1 base and J by 7 bases, 8 bases remained unmatched. The CDR3 region has the DNA TGTGCCAGCAGTGAAGTGATAGCGGGAGCAAGGAATGAGCAGTTCTTC. As protein: CASSEVIAGARNEQFF.

This rearrangement joins TRBV6-5 to TRBJ2-4; 10 positions agree with TRBD1. The germline CDR1 and CDR2 sequences are MNHEY and SVGAGI. With 2 bases clipped from V and 5 bases from J, the junction kept 3 bases outside the gene matches. The CDR3 totals 15 residues. The DNA for the CDR3 is TGTGCCAGCAGTTACGACAGGGGGCGAGAAAACATTCAGTACTTC. Amino acids: CASSYDRGRENIQYF.